The rows below give T cell receptor beta chains drawn from one sample of a study of shared clonotypes between healthy human individuals. The data were produced by immunoSEQ multiplex PCR, yet TCRdb's version contains in-frame clones alone and is incomplete. The sample lists approximately 1,500,000 clones; roughly 96% were seen once. Sequencing was performed on naive CD4+ T cells sorted from blood. Receptors originate from a man aged 25-45 years in good health. Both conserved end residues are part of each CDR3. D genes are given only for firm matches. Size tells how often a clone was seen (once, few, many) or the class of an expanded clone, and some rows leave it out.

TGTGCCAGCAGCACATCAACTTCAATAAGCGGGAGAGCCACAGATACGCAGTATTTT | CASSTSTSISGRATDTQYF | TRBV7-3 | NA | TRBJ2-3 | TRBD2
TGTGCCATCAGTGAGTTGGAGGGCCGTGCTAATACGCAGTATTTT | CAISELEGRANTQYF | TRBV10-3 | NA | TRBJ2-3 | NA
TGTGCCAGTAGTAAAAGGTCCTCTAGCGGAAACTCAAATGAGCAGTTCTTC | CASSKRSSSGNSNEQFF | TRBV19 | NA | TRBJ2-1 | TRBD2
TGTGCCAGCAGCCCGGGACTAGCGGGAGATGAGCAGTTCTTC | CASSPGLAGDEQFF | TRBV11-2 | NA | TRBJ2-1 | TRBD2
TGTGCCAGCAGTTACTCGCATGCGAGCGGACGGGAGACCCAGTACTTC | CASSYSHASGRETQYF | TRBV6-5 | NA | TRBJ2-5 | NA
TGTGCCAGTGGACTAGGCTCCTTTCGGGAGACCCAGTACTTC | CASGLGSFRETQYF | TRBV6-6 | NA | TRBJ2-5 | TRBD2
TGTGCCAGCAGTTTAATAGATGGAACCGGGACTAGCGGGAGGGCCGGGACAGATACGCAGTATTTT | CASSLIDGTGTSGRAGTDTQYF | TRBV28 | NA | TRBJ2-3 | TRBD2
TGTGCCAGCTCACCTAAGACAGGGGCGTTGTACGAGCAGTACTTC | CASSPKTGALYEQYF | TRBV18 | NA | TRBJ2-7 | TRBD1
TGTGCCATCAGATCCGACAGGGGGCGAAACGAGCAGTACTTC | CAIRSDRGRNEQYF | TRBV10-3 | NA | TRBJ2-7 | TRBD1
TGCGCCAGCAGCTTGGCCCCACCACACCACACAGATACGCAGTATTTT | CASSLAPPHHTDTQYF | TRBV5-1 | once | TRBJ2-3 | NA
TGTGCCAGCAGCTTAGCGGTGTATGGCTACACCTTC | CASSLAVYGYTF | TRBV7-9 | NA | TRBJ1-2 | NA
TGTGCCAGCAGCTTAAGAGACGGGCCCTACGAGCAGTACTTC | CASSLRDGPYEQYF | TRBV7-3 | once | TRBJ2-7 | NA
TGTGCCAGCAGCGTAGGGCTAGCGGAACCCTACGAGCAGTACTTC | CASSVGLAEPYEQYF | TRBV9 | NA | TRBJ2-7 | TRBD2
TGTGCCAGCAGCGTAGATTATGGTTGGGGACAGACGTTAACCTACGAGCAGTACTTC | CASSVDYGWGQTLTYEQYF | TRBV9 | NA | TRBJ2-7 | TRBD1
TGCGCCAGCAGCCACGCTCTGACAGCTGGGGCCAACGTCCTGACTTTC | CASSHALTAGANVLTF | TRBV4-3 | NA | TRBJ2-6 | NA
TGTGCCAGCAGTGAACCAGGGACTATGAACACCATATATTTT | CASSEPGTMNTIYF | TRBV25-1 | NA | TRBJ1-3 | NA
TGTGCCAGCAGTCGGTCAGATCAAGAGACCCAGTACTTC | CASSRSDQETQYF | TRBV2 | NA | TRBJ2-5 | NA
TGTGCCAGCAGCGTATCAGGACTAGGCACCTACAATGAGCAGTTCTTC | CASSVSGLGTYNEQFF | TRBV9 | NA | TRBJ2-1 | TRBD2
TGTGCCAGCTCACCCTTCGCCGGGACAGGTAGTGTGAACACTGAAGCTTTCTTT | CASSPFAGTGSVNTEAFF | TRBV18 | NA | TRBJ1-1 | TRBD1
TGCGCCAGCAGCCAGGGACCAGCCACAGATACGCAGTATTTT | CASSQGPATDTQYF | TRBV4-1 | NA | TRBJ2-3 | NA
TGTGCCAGCAGTGAATTGAAGGGGGCGGCTGATGAGCAGTTCTTC | CASSELKGAADEQFF | TRBV6-1 | NA | TRBJ2-1 | TRBD1
TGCGCCAGCAGCAGAACAGGGGGGGCTAACTATGGCTACACCTTC | CASSRTGGANYGYTF | TRBV4-3 | NA | TRBJ1-2 | TRBD1
TGTGCCAGCAGTTTACGGGGGCGTGAAACCGGGGAGCTGTTTTTT | CASSLRGRETGELFF | TRBV27 | NA | TRBJ2-2 | NA
TGTGCCAGCAGCCCCGGGACAATCACTGAAGCTTTCTTT | CASSPGTITEAFF | TRBV5-4 | NA | TRBJ1-1 | NA
TGTGCCAGCACCAGCACAGATACGCAGTATTTT | CASTSTDTQYF | TRBV7-9 | once | TRBJ2-3 | NA
TGTGCCACAGGGGGGACAGGGGGCGAAACGAACACCGGGGAGCTGTTTTTT | CATGGTGGETNTGELFF | TRBV9 | NA | TRBJ2-2 | TRBD1
TGTGCCAGCGGCTTAAGGACGTTGGTCACTGAAGCTTTCTTT | CASGLRTLVTEAFF | TRBV5-6 | once | TRBJ1-1 | NA
TGCGCCAGCAGCTTGGTTAGGGAATCCTACAATGAGCAGTTCTTC | CASSLVRESYNEQFF | TRBV5-1 | NA | TRBJ2-1 | NA
TGTGCCAGCAGCTTGGGGATTGTCTCCTACAATGAGCAGTTCTTC | CASSLGIVSYNEQFF | TRBV5-5 | NA | TRBJ2-1 | NA
TGTGCCAGCAGTTTATCGGCCGGACAGGGGGCGGGTGTCTATGGCTACACCTTC | CASSLSAGQGAGVYGYTF | TRBV27 | NA | TRBJ1-2 | TRBD1
TGTGCCAGCAGTCCCCCCCCCAGGGAGCGCAATCAGCCCCAGCATTTT | CASSPPPRERNQPQHF | TRBV28 | NA | TRBJ1-5 | NA
TGCAGTGCTAGCTTCGAGACCCAGTACTTC | CSASFETQYF | TRBV20-1 | few | TRBJ2-5 | NA
TGTGCCAGCAGCGTCGACAGCAACACCGGGGAGCTGTTTTTT | CASSVDSNTGELFF | TRBV11-3 | NA | TRBJ2-2 | NA
TGTGCCAGCAGCATACTAGCGGGAGGGGTAGATACGCAGTATTTT | CASSILAGGVDTQYF | TRBV7-9 | once | TRBJ2-3 | TRBD2
TGCGCCAGCAGCTTCGACTCCGGGACTGAAGCTTTCTTT | CASSFDSGTEAFF | TRBV5-1 | NA | TRBJ1-1 | NA
TGTGCCAGCAGCTTAGAAATAGCGGGCTTGGATGAGCAGTTCTTC | CASSLEIAGLDEQFF | TRBV7-8 | NA | TRBJ2-1 | TRBD2
TGTGCCAGCAGCGTTCGACAGGGCCCAGAGACCCAGTACTTC | CASSVRQGPETQYF | TRBV5-4 | NA | TRBJ2-5 | TRBD1
TGTGCCAGCAGTGAAGTGGCCAAGGTGGGGATCAGGAGCTCCTACGAGCAGTACTTC | CASSEVAKVGIRSSYEQYF | TRBV6-1 | NA | TRBJ2-7 | NA
TGCGCCAGCAGCTTAAACCAAGAGACCCAGTACTTC | CASSLNQETQYF | TRBV5-1 | NA | TRBJ2-5 | NA
TGTGCCAGCTCCCCATGGGAGGGTAACACTGAAGCTTTCTTT | CASSPWEGNTEAFF | TRBV18 | NA | TRBJ1-1 | NA
TGTGCCAGCAGCTTTTTATGGGACAGGGACCACTGCGACACTGAAGCTTTCTTT | CASSFLWDRDHCDTEAFF | TRBV11-2 | NA | TRBJ1-1 | TRBD1
TGTGCCAGCAGCTTATATTCAGGGCCCGGGGAGACCCAGTACTTC | CASSLYSGPGETQYF | TRBV7-3 | NA | TRBJ2-5 | NA
TGCGCCAGCAGCTTGGACGGGAGTTTGTCCCAAGAGACCCAGTACTTC | CASSLDGSLSQETQYF | TRBV5-1 | once | TRBJ2-5 | NA
TGCGCCAGCAGCTTAGCGGGAAAAGAGGATACGCAGTATTTT | CASSLAGKEDTQYF | TRBV5-1 | NA | TRBJ2-3 | TRBD2
TGTGCCAGCAGGGACATGATTGGGGAGGGAACATTGAGGAACTTC | CASRDMIGEGTLRNF | TRBV2 | NA | TRBJ2-4 | TRBD2
TGTGCCAGCAGTCCCAGGCTAGCGGGAGGAGGCGAGCAGTTCTTC | CASSPRLAGGGEQFF | TRBV2 | NA | TRBJ2-1 | TRBD2
TGTGCCAGCAGCCACAGGCTGCAAGAGACCCAGTACTTC | CASSHRLQETQYF | TRBV13 | NA | TRBJ2-5 | NA
TGTGCCAGCAGCGTAGCAGCGAACACCGGGGAGCTGTTTTTT | CASSVAANTGELFF | TRBV9 | NA | TRBJ2-2 | NA
TGTGCCAGCAGCCCTCCCCCGGGGGAGCAGTACTTC | CASSPPPGEQYF | TRBV6-4 | NA | TRBJ2-7 | NA
TGCGCCAGCAGCTGGGGAACAGGGGCCGCAGAGGATGGCTACACCTTC | CASSWGTGAAEDGYTF | TRBV5-1 | NA | TRBJ1-2 | TRBD1
TGCGCCAGCAGCCAAGATCCCGGGGGCAAGGAGACCCAGTACTTC | CASSQDPGGKETQYF | TRBV4-3 | NA | TRBJ2-5 | NA
TGCGCCAGCAGCCAGCAGCAAAGCTCCTACAATGAGCAGTTCTTC | CASSQQQSSYNEQFF | TRBV5-1 | NA | TRBJ2-1 | NA
TGTGCCAGCAGTCTTTCTGGCGAGCAGTACTTC | CASSLSGEQYF | TRBV28 | NA | TRBJ2-7 | NA
TGTGCCAGCAGTTACTCGCAGGGGAACACCGGGGAGCTGTTTTTT | CASSYSQGNTGELFF | TRBV6-5 | NA | TRBJ2-2 | NA
TGCAGCGTTGGGGGTGGGGGTTACGAGCAGTACTTC | CSVGGGGYEQYF | TRBV29-1 | NA | TRBJ2-7 | NA
TGTGCCATCAGTGAGTCCGAGACAGCTAACTATGGCTACACCTTC | CAISESETANYGYTF | TRBV10-3 | NA | TRBJ1-2 | NA
TGTGCCAGCTCACCACCAGTTGCCCTGTCGCTGGCTTTT | CASSPPVALSLAF | TRBV18 | NA | TRBJ2-3 | NA
TGCGCCAGCGGGCGCGACAGGGCAGAGACCCAGTACTTC | CASGRDRAETQYF | TRBV10-2 | NA | TRBJ2-5 | TRBD1
TGTGCCAGCTCACCAAACCGGGACATCGCCTACGAGCAGTACTTC | CASSPNRDIAYEQYF | TRBV18 | NA | TRBJ2-7 | NA
TGCGCCAGCAGCTTGGCTAGACAGGGGACCTCCTCTGGGGCCAACGTCCTGACTTTC | CASSLARQGTSSGANVLTF | TRBV5-1 | NA | TRBJ2-6 | TRBD1